Presented here are 4 T cell receptor beta chains from one specimen sequenced in a study of shared clonotypes between healthy human individuals. Method: immunoSEQ multiplex PCR; TCRdb's copy keeps in-frame clones and lacks some. In the table there are millions of clones, roughly 92% of which are singletons. Sequencing input: naive CD4+ T cells sorted from blood. Subset: CD45RA+ positively selected. The source is a man between 18 and 29 years old in good health.

The genes are TRBV6-5 and TRBJ2-5; 7 bases fit TRBD2. CDR3 length: 12 residues. The germline CDR1 and CDR2 sequences are MNHEY and SVGAGI. With 2 bases clipped from V and 8 bases from J, the junction kept 2 bases outside the gene matches. CDR3: CASSYGGGTQYF. DNA of the CDR3: TGTGCCAGCAGTTACGGGGGGGGTACCCAGTACTTC.

This sequence joins TRBV6-6 and TRBJ2-7; either TRBD1 or TRBD2 may supply D (6 bases each). The V end was cut by 6 bases, the J end by 3 bases, with 18 bases between. Germline loops: CDR1 MNHNY, CDR2 SVGAGI (reference sequence). This CDR3 comprises 15 residues. The CDR3 is CASRPGHGSSYEQYF. The DNA of the CDR3 is TGTGCCAGCAGGCCGGGACACGGGAGTAGCTACGAGCAGTACTTC.

The chain couples TRBV5-5 to TRBJ1-1, with D unresolved. The germline V gene has CDR1 SGHKS and CDR2 YYEKEE (reference sequence). Trimming stripped 2 bases from V and 0 bases from J, with 8 bases between. There are 14 residues in the CDR3. CDR3 DNA: TGTGCCAGCAGCTTCCAAGACGTGAACACTGAAGCTTTCTTT. Its translation is CASSFQDVNTEAFF. Filled out from reference TRBV5-5 and TRBJ1-1, the complete variable domain reads DAGVTQSPTHLIKTRGQQVTLRCSPISGHKSVSWYQQVLGQGPQFIFQYYEKEERGRGNFPDRFSARQFPNYSSELNVNALLLGDSALYLCASSFQDVNTEAFFGQGTRLTVV.

The J gene is TRBJ1-1, the V gene TRBV6-5; the match to TRBD1 covers 8 bases. Trimming took 6 bases from V and 7 from J; bases not matched to a gene: 13. The CDR3 extends over 15 amino acids. CDR1 and CDR2 (germline): MNHEY, SVGAGI. The CDR3 DNA sequence: TGTGCCAGCAGGTCCGACAGGGGCCCATTTGGTGAAGCTTTCTTT. Its translation: CASRSDRGPFGEAFF.